The 20 T cell receptor beta chains listed next were all sequenced from one sample in a study of Graves' ophthalmopathy and Graves' hyperthyroidism. Amplified material comprised TCR beta CDR3 regions derived from RNA transcripts. First-round RT-PCR relied on HTBI primers, and a second-round multiplex PCR came next. Each CDR3 protein gets one entry after TCRdb re-called the multiplex PCR reads with MiXCR. The sample records hundreds of thousands of distinct CDR3 sequences, approximately 21% being singletons. Sequenced input: peripheral blood. The source of these receptors is a woman under 30 with stable Graves' hyperthyroidism. Some clones in this sample may be carry-over from other donors' samples.

This clonotype was recorded at least ten times. The chain uses TRBV2 and TRBJ1-1; TRBD1 is a possible D gene (5 bases). The CDR3 covers 14 residues. The V end was cut by 3 bases, the J end by 1 base, with 9 bases between. The germline V gene has CDR1 SNHLY and CDR2 FYNNEI. The CDR3 protein is CASSDGTWNTEAFF. DNA for the CDR3: TGTGCCAGCAGTGACGGGACCTGGAACACTGAAGCTTTCTTT.

The gene calls are TRBV6-5 and TRBJ1-5; D is unresolved. Germline-derived CDR1 and CDR2 are MNHEY and SVGAGI. The CDR3 has 14 amino acids. The V end was cut by 2 bases, the J end by 6 bases, with 11 bases between. The CDR3 sequence is CASSYRVDAQPQHF. CDR3 sequence (DNA): TGTGCCAGCAGTTACAGGGTAGATGCTCAGCCCCAGCATTTT.

This clonotype was seen repeatedly, ten times or more. This chain uses TRBV6-1 with TRBJ1-6, with 9 bases aligning to TRBD1. V was pared by 8 bases and J by 9 bases, with 8 bases of the junction left unmatched. Germline-derived CDR1 and CDR2 are MNHNS and SASEGT. The CDR3 length is 14 residues. CDR3 protein: CASWTRDRASPLHF. CDR3 coding DNA: TGTGCCAGCTGGACCCGGGACAGGGCTTCACCCCTCCACTTT.

This sequence joins TRBV29-1 and TRBJ1-2; D may be TRBD1 (5 bases). V shed 3 bases and J shed 4 bases, with 9 bases lying between them. The CDR3 length is 12 residues. The V gene's germline CDR1 is SQVTM and CDR2 ANQGSEA. In nucleotides, the CDR3 is TGCAGCGTTGAGTGGGGGGGCTATGGCTACACCTTC. Encoded protein: CSVEWGGYGYTF.

This clonotype was observed a handful of times. J is TRBJ2-5 and V is TRBV20-1; 8 nucleotides match TRBD1. Germline V gene lookup returns CDR1 DFQATT and CDR2 SNEGSKA (reference sequence). CDR3 length equals 15 residues. V trimming: 6 bases; J trimming: 4 bases; junction bases outside the gene matches: 13. This chain's CDR3 is CSALRQGRIGETQYF. Here the CDR3 DNA reads TGCAGTGCCCTAAGACAGGGGAGGATAGGAGAGACCCAGTACTTC.

This clonotype was recorded at least ten times. The V and J genes are TRBV12-3 or TRBV12-4 and TRBJ1-1, with D possibly being TRBD1 (5 bases). The germline V and J ends were trimmed by 2 bases and 4 bases, with 11 bases remaining between them. The CDR3 totals 14 residues. The CDR3 sequence: CASSLNPGPTEAFF. The CDR3 DNA reads TGTGCCAGCAGTTTAAATCCGGGGCCCACTGAAGCTTTCTTT.

The sample holds one count of this clonotype. The J gene is TRBJ2-5, the V gene TRBV3-1; D unclear. Trimming took 4 bases from V and 1 from J, leaving 16 bases between them. Germline V gene data show CDR1 as LGHDT and CDR2 as YNNKEL (reference sequence). The CDR3 has 16 amino acids. The CDR3 DNA reads TGTGCCAGCAGCCTCCCAAGGGTCCGGACCCAAGAGACCCAGTACTTC. Amino acids: CASSLPRVRTQETQYF.

A few counts support this clonotype. This sequence joins TRBV24-1 and TRBJ1-5; D is unresolved. CDR3 size: 14 residues. The V end was cut by 4 bases, the J end by 4 bases, with 10 bases between. CDR1 is KGHDR, CDR2 SFDVKD, per germline. The CDR3 protein is CATSERGPNQPQHF. CDR3 nucleotides: TGTGCCACCAGTGAAAGAGGGCCTAATCAGCCCCAGCATTTT.

The V and J genes are TRBV2 and TRBJ1-1, with 8 bases fitting TRBD1. V dropped 5 bases and J dropped 5; count of bases not matched to a gene: 7. Germline V CDR1 and CDR2: SNHLY, FYNNEI. This CDR3 is built from 14 residues. CDR3 sequence reads: CASSPLTGGTEAFF. The CDR3 DNA follows: TGTGCCAGCAGTCCTTTAACAGGGGGAACTGAAGCTTTCTTT.

V is TRBV20-1 and J is TRBJ2-7, with 8 bases matching TRBD1. The V and J ends lost 2 bases and 2 bases, in that order; junction bases with no gene match: 8. The V gene's germline CDR1 is DFQATT and CDR2 SNEGSKA (reference sequence). This CDR3 spans 15 amino acids. The CDR3 loop reads CSARLDRENAYEQYF. The CDR3, as DNA: TGCAGTGCTAGACTGGACAGGGAGAATGCCTACGAGCAGTACTTC.

This clonotype was seen repeatedly, ten times or more. The chain combines TRBV5-1 with TRBJ2-2; D not resolved. The germline gives CDR1 SGHRS, CDR2 YFSETQ. V was clipped by 4 bases and J by 7 bases, with 8 bases between them. CDR3 length: 12 amino acids. The CDR3 region has the DNA TGCGCCAGCAGCAACGGTCGCGGGGAGCTGTTTTTT. The encoded protein is CASSNGRGELFF.

This clonotype was detected many times. This chain uses TRBV20-1 with TRBJ2-2, with D unresolved. The CDR3 has 12 residues. Germline assignment: CDR1 DFQATT and CDR2 SNEGSKA (reference sequence). V was clipped by 5 bases and J by 4 bases, with 8 bases between them. The DNA for the CDR3 is TGCAGTGCTTTTACGATCACCGGGGAGCTGTTTTTT. Translating it yields CSAFTITGELFF.

This clonotype was seen repeatedly, ten times or more. This chain connects TRBV10-3 to TRBJ1-1; no clear D gene. V was trimmed by 5 bases and J by 4 bases, leaving 14 bases between them. The germline V gene has CDR1 ENHRY and CDR2 SYGVKD. CDR3 length: 14 amino acids. CDR3 bases: TGTGCCATCAGTCCAGGCACCCTGGGCACTGAAGCTTTCTTT. Its protein product is CAISPGTLGTEAFF.

Only a few counts were recorded for this clonotype. The genes are TRBV11-2 and TRBJ2-7, with 7 bases lining up with TRBD2. The DNA matches TRBJ2-5 better at its end, which makes the J call doubtful. Germline V gene lookup returns CDR1 SGHAT and CDR2 FQNNGV. This CDR3 is 16 amino acids long. CDR3 protein: CASSLIRAGRGETQYF. The CDR3 bases are TGTGCCAGCAGCTTAATCCGGGCAGGGCGGGGGGAGACCCAGTACTTC.

In the case of this clonotype: One end of the junction does not line up with germline, which may come from a read error. The chain carries TRBV30 and TRBJ1-5; no firm D call. The germline V gene has CDR1 GTSNPN and CDR2 SVGIG (reference sequence). The CDR3 contains 15 residues. CDR3 residues: CAWSVTGASDQPQHF. The CDR3 DNA is TGTGCCTGGAGTGTAACGGGCGCTAGCGATCAGCCCCAGCATTTT. The complete variable domain, with remaining parts taken from reference TRBV30 and TRBJ1-5, reads SQTIHQWPATLVQPVGSPLSLECTVEGTSNPNLYWYRQAAGRGLQLLFYSVGIGQISSEVPQNLSASRPQDRQFILSSKKLLLSDSGFYLCAWSVTGASDQPQHFGDGTRLSIL.

Remarks on this clonotype: This likely comes from a read error, as the CDR3 has no conserved phenylalanine or tryptophan at its end. The limits of the CDR3 on the DNA are not certain, so only TCRdb's listed CDR3 is given. CDR3 residues: CASSPPGTGLSREALV. The chain joins TRBV2 to TRBJ1-1; the table's D call, TRBD1, has no DNA check behind it. Both ends counted, the CDR3 spans 16 residues. Germline V gene lookup returns CDR1 SNHLY and CDR2 FYNNEI.

This clonotype has ten or more counts. The chain combines TRBV11-2 with TRBJ1-3, with D uncertain. This CDR3 has 16 residues. Trimming shortened V by 5 bases and J by 1 base, and 15 bases separated the two germline ends. Germline loops: CDR1 SGHAT, CDR2 FQNNGV. CDR3 region: CASSPGHKGSGNTIYF. CDR3 nucleotides: TGTGCCAGCAGCCCCGGGCATAAGGGATCTGGAAACACCATATATTTT.

Ten or more counts support this clonotype. The gene calls are TRBV6-5 and TRBJ2-5; 12 nucleotides line up with TRBD1. The CDR3 is made up of 17 amino acids. Germline V lookup: CDR1 MNHEY, CDR2 SVGAGI. V shed 0 bases and J 5 bases; nucleotides not matched to a gene: 7. The CDR3: CASSYSPGTGGLETQYF. In DNA form, the CDR3 reads TGTGCCAGCAGTTACTCTCCCGGGACAGGGGGCCTGGAGACCCAGTACTTC.

There are many counts of this clonotype. The chain is built from TRBV12-3 or TRBV12-4 and TRBJ2-2; no clear D. V was trimmed by 2 bases and J by 1 base, leaving 8 bases between them. The CDR3 loop spans 15 amino acids. The CDR3 sequence is CASSLFAVNTGELFF. In DNA, the CDR3 is TGTGCCAGCAGTTTATTCGCGGTGAACACCGGGGAGCTGTTTTTT.

This clonotype was counted ten times or more. The chain recombines TRBV6-2 or TRBV6-3 with TRBJ1-3; no firm D call. This CDR3 contains 13 residues. From germline, CDR1 is MNHEY and CDR2 SVGEGT. Trimming took 8 bases from V and 0 from J, leaving 8 bases between them. The CDR3, as DNA: TGTGCCAGCGGAGAAAACTCTGGAAACACCATATATTTT. Its translation: CASGENSGNTIYF.